This T cell receptor (beta chain) was identified during a study of blood T cell repertoires in COVID-19. About the research overall: Acute and convalescent COVID-19 specimens originated in the United States, Italy and Spain. Sample material is recorded as cDNA or gDNA derived from T cells, B-cell-depleted T cells, or PBMCs.

This CDR3 is built from 16 residues. Per the germline V gene, CDR1 is MNHEY and CDR2 is SMNVEV (reference sequence). V shed 5 bases, J shed 4 bases, and the junction held 11 bases outside the gene matches. Data came from immunoSEQ multiplex PCR; TCRdb stores just in-frame clones and leaves some out. The sample contains more than 90,000 clones, around 85% of which appear only once. The sample comprised peripheral blood. The chain is built from TRBV27 and TRBJ2-1, with 7 bases aligning to TRBD1. This sequence was found in a man older than 75 with acute or convalescent COVID-19. In nucleotides, the CDR3 is TGTGCCAGCAGTATGTCGTCGGGACAGACTTACAATGAGCAGTTCTTC. Its protein product is CASSMSSGQTYNEQFF.